This T cell receptor (beta chain) stems from a study of identical twins. Study-wide findings and caveats: Conclusions leaned on cross-sectional statistical analysis and did not track the same donors over time.

With regard to this clonotype: Its antigen remains unknown.

TCRdb re-derived calls from the 5' RACE reads in MiXCR, one entry per CDR3 protein. The table records under 1 million distinct CDR3 sequences, 9% to 15% of them present only once. The CDR3 extends over 14 amino acids. V shed 2 bases and J shed 2 bases, with 9 bases lying between them. The sample was also reused in another study, on yellow fever vaccine responses in identical twins.

The source is a woman aged 18 to 35 in good health. The sample taken for sequencing was PBMCs. The V call is TRBV12-3 or TRBV12-4, the J call TRBJ1-2, with TRBD1 as a possible D gene (5 bases). CDR3 nucleotide sequence: TGTGCCAGCAGTTTACCGGGGCGCAACTATGGCTACACCTTC. Translation gives CASSLPGRNYGYTF.